The clone carrying this TCR beta chain was counted ten times or more. The record originates from a study of T-cell reconstitution after alpha-beta-depleted transplantation in children. V was trimmed by 8 bases and J by 1 base, leaving 6 bases between them. There are 12 residues in the CDR3. As it was prepared, the TCRbeta library received unique molecular identifiers. Using its own MiXCR run on the PCR reads, TCRdb lists one record per CDR3 protein. The sample lists approximately 400,000 distinct CDR3 sequences, roughly 11% seen once, with roughly 5.1% in the top ten. The source of this sequence is a human donor who donated a stem cell graft to a child with acute myeloid leukemia. Sequencing used PBMCs from the stem cell graft donor, obtained from the stem cell graft. This rearrangement joins TRBV12-3 or TRBV12-4 to TRBJ1-5, with a tentative D call TRBD1 (5 bases). CDR3 protein: CASRDSNQPQHF. CDR3 DNA sequence: TGTGCCAGCCGGGACAGCAATCAGCCCCAGCATTTT.